Presented here are 9 T cell receptor beta chains from one specimen sequenced in a study of regulatory T cells in long-lasting Graves disease. Building of the TCR beta libraries involved iRepertoire HTBI primers and Arm-PCR of CDR3 regions. Each CDR3 protein gets one entry after TCRdb re-called the multiplex PCR reads with MiXCR. The table records approximately 540,000 distinct CDR3 sequences, around 11% of them present only once. Sample time point: newly diagnosed GD, antithyroid drugs for less than 3 months. From PBMCs, RNA was extracted and then used to make the TCR library. This same sample was also taken into another study, of T cells in Graves' hyperthyroidism and ophthalmopathy.

This specimen consisted of peripheral blood mononuclear cells (PBMCs), obtained at new diagnosis, from a patient treated with antithyroid drugs. The receptors here all came from a woman in her twenties or thirties with Graves disease.

CDR3 sequence: CASSPGGGQKVEAFF. The CDR3, as DNA: TGCGCCAGCAGCCCAGGAGGGGGACAGAAGGTTGAAGCTTTCTTT. The chain couples TRBV5-1 to TRBJ1-1; 7 bases fit TRBD1. With 4 bases clipped from V and 7 bases from J, the junction kept 13 bases outside the gene matches. The CDR3 spans 15 residues. CDR1 and CDR2 from the germline V gene are SGHRS and YFSETQ.

This clonotype was detected only a few times. The chain employs TRBV7-9 and TRBJ1-6; D is uncertain. The CDR3 sequence is 13 residues long. With 2 bases removed from V and 6 bases from J, the gap between germline ends came to 5 bases. Germline-derived CDR1 and CDR2 are SEHNR and FQNEAQ (reference sequence). CDR3 amino acids: CASSLRSNSPLHF. The CDR3 bases are TGTGCCAGCAGCTTACGGTCTAATTCACCCCTCCACTTT.

Many counts were recorded for this clonotype. V usage is TRBV11-2 and J usage is TRBJ2-7; the D is unclear. The CDR3 has 14 amino acids. Germline-derived CDR1 and CDR2 are SGHAT and FQNNGV. Trimming took off 5 bases at V and 5 bases at J, with 16 bases between the two ends. This CDR3 is CASSQNPNSDEQYF. The CDR3 bases are TGTGCCAGCAGCCAGAACCCCAATTCGGACGAGCAGTACTTC.

This clonotype was counted between two and nine times. With only one base between it and a far larger clone, this is likely a read error. The chain uses TRBV6-1 and TRBJ2-7, with 7 bases aligning to TRBD1. V lost 6 bases and J lost 5; bases outside the gene matches: 4. Germline CDR1 reads MNHNS; CDR2 reads SASEGT. This CDR3 has 12 amino acids. The chain's CDR3 is CASSEQGNEQYF. CDR3 in DNA: TGTGCCAGCAGCGAACAGGGGAACGAGCAGTACTTC.

The CDR3 DNA reads as TGTGCCAGCAGCTCAACCGTTTACGCTAGCGGCTACACCTTC. It encodes CASSSTVYASGYTF. This chain connects TRBV7-2 to TRBJ1-2; D unclear. The CDR3 is 14 residues long. Germline lookup yields CDR1 SGHTA and CDR2 FQGNSA. V lost 4 bases and J 8 bases, leaving 17 bases between the germline ends.

Many counts were recorded for this clonotype. The CDR3 bases are TGTGCCAGCACTTATGCCCATGGAAGAACTGAAGCTTTCTTT. Its translation: CASTYAHGRTEAFF. V usage is TRBV2 and J usage is TRBJ1-1; D remains ambiguous. V lost 7 bases, J lost 5 bases, and 17 bases lay in between. CDR1 and CDR2 from the germline V gene are SNHLY and FYNNEI. This CDR3 has 14 amino acids.

This clonotype was picked up many times. This chain links TRBV6-1 with TRBJ2-5; D possibly corresponds to TRBD1 (6 bases). Germline V gene sequence: CDR1 MNHNS, CDR2 SASEGT. V gave up 1 base and J gave up 5 bases, with 17 bases separating them. The CDR3 spans 16 residues. The CDR3 DNA is TGTGCCAGCAGTGAAGTTGGGGCAGGGGTGAGGGAGACCCAGTACTTC. This codes for CASSEVGAGVRETQYF.

The table lists this clonotype with many counts. The chain uses TRBV28 and TRBJ2-7; the D gene is possibly TRBD1 (5 bases). The CDR3 runs 15 residues. Germline CDR1 is MDHEN and CDR2 is SYDVKM. V shed 6 bases and J shed 2 bases, with 17 bases lying between them. The CDR3 sequence: CASRGSGALAYEQYF. DNA for the CDR3: TGTGCCAGCAGGGGGTCTGGGGCGCTAGCCTACGAGCAGTACTTC.

This clonotype was detected many times. The rearrangement joins TRBV9 to TRBJ1-1, with unresolved D. The CDR3 covers 16 residues. The germline V gene encodes CDR1 SGDLS and CDR2 YYNGEE. V gave up 0 bases and J gave up 3 bases, with 15 bases separating them. The CDR3 sequence: CASSVGPESGDTEAFF. CDR3 coding DNA: TGTGCCAGCAGCGTAGGGCCTGAGAGTGGGGACACTGAAGCTTTCTTT.